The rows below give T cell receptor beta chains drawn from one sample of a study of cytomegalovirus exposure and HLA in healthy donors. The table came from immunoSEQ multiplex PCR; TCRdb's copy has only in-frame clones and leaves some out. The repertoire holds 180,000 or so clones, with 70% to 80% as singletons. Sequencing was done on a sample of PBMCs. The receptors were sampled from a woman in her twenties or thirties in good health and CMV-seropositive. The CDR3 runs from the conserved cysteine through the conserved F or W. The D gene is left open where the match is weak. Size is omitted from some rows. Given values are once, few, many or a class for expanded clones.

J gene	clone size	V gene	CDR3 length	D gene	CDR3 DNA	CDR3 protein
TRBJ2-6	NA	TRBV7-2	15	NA	TGTGCCAGCAAATCCCTATCGGCTGGGGCCAACGTCCTGACTTTC	CASKSLSAGANVLTF
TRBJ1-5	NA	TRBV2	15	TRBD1	TGTGCCAGCAGCAGGGACAGGGGATTGGGGCAGCCCCAGCATTTT	CASSRDRGLGQPQHF
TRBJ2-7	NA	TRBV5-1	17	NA	TGCGCCAGCAGCTTGGCCCTATCCACGGCTAGTAGGGGCGAGCAGTACTTC	CASSLALSTASRGEQYF
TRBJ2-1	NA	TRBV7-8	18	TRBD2	TGTGCCAGCAGCTTTTCGAGACTAGCGGGGGGGCCAGGTAATGAGCAGTTCTTC	CASSFSRLAGGPGNEQFF
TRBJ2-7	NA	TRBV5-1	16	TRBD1	TGCGCCAGCAGCTCCAACACCGGGACAGGGGACCACGAGCAGTACTTC	CASSSNTGTGDHEQYF
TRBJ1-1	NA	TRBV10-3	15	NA	TGTGCCATCAGCGTTAAGGACAGCTCGAACACTGAAGCTTTCTTT	CAISVKDSSNTEAFF
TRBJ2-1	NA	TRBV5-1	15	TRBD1	TGCGCCAGCAGCTGGACAGGGGTCTTCGCCAATGAGCAGTTCTTC	CASSWTGVFANEQFF
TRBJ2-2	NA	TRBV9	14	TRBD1	TGTGCCAGCAGAGCTACAGGGGGATCCGGGGAGCTGTTTTTT	CASRATGGSGELFF
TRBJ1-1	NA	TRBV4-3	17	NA	TGCGCCAGCAGCCAAGATCTGGGTGCAGGTTTGGCGACTGAAGCTTTCTTT	CASSQDLGAGLATEAFF
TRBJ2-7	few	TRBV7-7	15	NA	TGTGCCAGCAGCCCCGGGCAAGGGAGCTCCTACGAGCAGTACTTC	CASSPGQGSSYEQYF
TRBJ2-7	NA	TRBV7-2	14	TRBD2	TGTGCCAGCAGCTTATTTGCGGGAGGGGAACCGCGGTACTTC	CASSLFAGGEPRYF
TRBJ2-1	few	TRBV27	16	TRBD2	TGTGCCAGCAGATACGGGGGACTAGCCTCATATGATGAGCAGTTCTTC	CASRYGGLASYDEQFF
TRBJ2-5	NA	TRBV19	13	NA	TGTGCCAGTAGTATTCGTGGGAGTGAGACCCAGTACTTC	CASSIRGSETQYF
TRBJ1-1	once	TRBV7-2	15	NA	TGTGCCAGCAGCTTAGCGTCGCAGGTGAACACTGAAGCTTTCTTT	CASSLASQVNTEAFF
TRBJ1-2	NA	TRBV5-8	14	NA	TGTGCCAGCAGCTTGGGGGCAGGGGAGTATGGCTACACCTTC	CASSLGAGEYGYTF
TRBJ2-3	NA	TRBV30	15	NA	TGTGCCTGGAGCCCCCCCAGCGCCGTTACAGATACGCAGTATTTT	CAWSPPSAVTDTQYF
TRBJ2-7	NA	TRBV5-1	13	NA	TGCGCCAGCAGCTTGGTAGGGGGCTACGAGCAGTACTTC	CASSLVGGYEQYF
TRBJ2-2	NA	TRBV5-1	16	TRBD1	TGCGCCAGCAGCTCTCTGGGAACAGGGGCGACCGGGGAGCTGTTTTTT	CASSSLGTGATGELFF
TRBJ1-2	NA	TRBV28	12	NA	TGTGCCAGCAGCGCCAGACAGGCTGGCTACACCTTC	CASSARQAGYTF
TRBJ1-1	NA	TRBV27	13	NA	TGTGCCAGCAGTTTGACCGGGACTTTTGAAGCTTTCTTT	CASSLTGTFEAFF